The 32 T cell receptor beta chains reported below all come from one sample, sequenced in a study of CD8 T cells in Susac syndrome. The authors reverse transcribed roughly 0.5 to 1 ug RNA with random hexamers. TCRdb called the immunoSEQ multiplex PCR reads again in MiXCR, with one record for every CDR3 protein. The table shows 110,000 or so distinct CDR3 sequences, with less than 95% occurring only once. Source material: CD8+ T cells from PBMCs. Source of these receptors: a human donor in good health.

Regarding this clonotype: Its ends do not fully match the called genes, so a read error is possible. The rearrangement uses TRBV20-1 and TRBJ2-7, with D uncertain. From germline, CDR1 is DFQATT and CDR2 SNEGSKA (reference sequence). CDR3 length: 14 amino acids. CDR3 residues: CSASTLLTSHEQYF. CDR3 DNA sequence: TGCAGTGCTAGTACTCTGCTCACCTCCCACGAGCAGTACTTC.

The rearrangement uses TRBV29-1 and TRBJ2-7; 10 bases are a match to TRBD1. This CDR3 is built from 12 residues. J was trimmed by 5 bases and V by 7 bases; bases with no gene match: 5. CDR1 is SQVTM, CDR2 ANQGSEA, per germline. As DNA, the CDR3 is TGCAGCGCCGGGACAGGGGACGACGAGCAGTACTTC. This gives the protein CSAGTGDDEQYF.

This clonotype was counted between two and nine times. V is TRBV9 and J is TRBJ1-2; the match to TRBD1 covers 9 bases. CDR3 size: 17 residues. Germline values: CDR1 SGDLS, CDR2 YYNGEE. V dropped 1 base and J dropped 7; count of bases not matched to a gene: 14. CDR3 sequence (DNA): TGTGCCAGCAGCGTAAGCCGGGACAGGGATAGGGGTGGTGGCTACACCTTC. Residues: CASSVSRDRDRGGGYTF.

The chain uses TRBV3-1 and TRBJ2-3, with 13 bases matching TRBD2. Germline V gene data show CDR1 as LGHDT and CDR2 as YNNKEL (reference sequence). This CDR3 contains 17 residues. V shed 4 bases and J 5 bases; nucleotides not matched to a gene: 9. In DNA form, the CDR3 reads TGTGCCAGCAGCCCCAGACGACTAGCGGGGGGTGAAGATACGCAGTATTTT. Amino acids: CASSPRRLAGGEDTQYF.

The V call is TRBV29-1, the J call TRBJ1-2, with 7 bases lining up with TRBD1. CDR1 is SQVTM and CDR2 is ANQGSEA in the germline V gene. V shed 3 bases and J 4 bases; nucleotides not matched to a gene: 8. The CDR3 loop spans 14 amino acids. CDR3: CSVDTGAVVYGYTF. The CDR3 DNA reads as TGCAGCGTTGACACAGGGGCGGTGGTCTATGGCTACACCTTC.

This clonotype was seen only a few times. The rearrangement joins TRBV20-1 to TRBJ2-1; D may be TRBD2 (5 bases). Germline CDR1 reads DFQATT; CDR2 reads SNEGSKA (reference sequence). Deletions cut 1 base from V and 8 bases from J, with 12 bases between. This CDR3 contains 13 residues. The CDR3 reads CSARATTFHEQFF. The CDR3 DNA reads TGCAGTGCTAGAGCGACTACCTTCCATGAGCAGTTCTTC.

The J gene is TRBJ2-7, the V gene TRBV29-1; 14 nucleotides match TRBD2. The junction had 3 bases not matched to a gene; V was cut back by 6 bases and J by 2 bases. CDR3 length: 14 residues. CDR1 and CDR2 (germline): SQVTM, ANQGSEA. CDR3 loop: CSVLGLAGAYEQYF. CDR3 bases: TGCAGCGTACTGGGACTAGCGGGAGCCTACGAGCAGTACTTC.

The V call is TRBV19, the J call TRBJ2-5, with TRBD2 matching 11 bases. Losses at the gene ends were 3 bases for V and 2 bases for J; bases not matched to a gene: 5. The CDR3 spans 16 residues. Germline V CDR1 and CDR2: LNHDA, SQIVND (reference sequence). The CDR3 coding sequence is TGTGCCAGTAGTATTGCGGGACTAGCGGTTCAAGAGACCCAGTACTTC. It encodes CASSIAGLAVQETQYF. The variable domain in full, with the rest retrieved from reference TRBV19 and TRBJ2-5, is DGGITQSPKYLFRKEGQNVTLSCEQNLNHDAMYWYRQDPGQGLRLIYYSQIVNDFQKGDIAEGYSVSREKKESFPLTVTSAQKNPTAFYLCASSIAGLAVQETQYFGPGTRLLVL.

The chain uses TRBV11-2 and TRBJ2-4, with 12 bases aligning to TRBD2. CDR1 is SGHAT and CDR2 is FQNNGV in the germline V gene. V lost 1 base and J lost 3; bases outside the gene matches: 13. This CDR3 has 20 amino acids. CDR3 coding DNA: TGTGCCAGCAGCTTAGGGTGGGCTAGCGGGAGGGGGACGCACAAAAACATTCAGTACTTC. Amino acids: CASSLGWASGRGTHKNIQYF.

The genes are TRBV4-3 and TRBJ2-3, with D unresolved. CDR1 and CDR2 (germline): LGHNA, YSLEER. V gave up 0 bases and J gave up 3 bases, with 7 bases separating them. This CDR3 has 14 residues. The CDR3 here is CASSQEAGTDTQYF. The CDR3 nucleotides read TGCGCCAGCAGCCAAGAGGCCGGGACAGATACGCAGTATTTT.

The chain is built from TRBV7-9 and TRBJ2-5; TRBD1 aligns across 8 bases. Germline values: CDR1 SEHNR, CDR2 FQNEAQ (reference sequence). This CDR3 has 13 residues. With V trimmed by 5 bases and J by 5 bases, 4 bases remained unmatched. The CDR3 DNA is TGTGCCAGCAGCCGGGGACAGGCGGAGACCCAGTACTTC. Translation gives CASSRGQAETQYF.

This clonotype appeared a single time. This chain's CDR3 is CASSLPPGPQHF. The CDR3 nucleotides are TGTGCCAGCAGTTTACCCCCCGGGCCCCAGCATTTT. The chain employs TRBV12-3 or TRBV12-4 and TRBJ1-5; no clear D. This CDR3 is built from 12 residues. V was clipped by 2 bases and J by 9 bases, with 8 bases between them.

This chain uses TRBV7-9 with TRBJ2-1, with no clear D. CDR1 is SEHNR and CDR2 is FQNEAQ in the germline V gene (reference sequence). This CDR3 is 13 amino acids long. Trimming took off 2 bases at V and 9 bases at J, with 11 bases between the two ends. CDR3 nucleotides: TGTGCCAGCAGCTTAACCGACTTGGGTGAGCAGTTCTTC. The encoded protein is CASSLTDLGEQFF.

The J gene is TRBJ2-2, the V gene TRBV5-5; D is possibly TRBD1 (5 bases). The CDR3 extends over 16 amino acids. Trimming cost V 1 base and J 4 bases, with 14 bases left between them. The germline V gene has CDR1 SGHKS and CDR2 YYEKEE (reference sequence). The CDR3: CASSLTNFQGTGELFF. The CDR3 DNA is TGTGCCAGCAGCTTGACGAATTTCCAGGGCACCGGGGAGCTGTTTTTT.

V usage is TRBV10-3 and J usage is TRBJ1-5; D gene ambiguous. This CDR3 comprises 13 residues. V lost 7 bases and J 1 base, leaving 8 bases between the germline ends. Germline CDR1 and CDR2: ENHRY and SYGVKD. CDR3 nucleotides: TGTGCCATCAAAGGGCAGAGCAATCAGCCCCAGCATTTT. Encoded protein: CAIKGQSNQPQHF.

The CDR3 nucleotides are TGCAGCCTGACTCGTCCTAGCAGTTCCTACGAGCAGTACTTC. Translating gives CSLTRPSSSYEQYF. The V and J genes are TRBV20-1 and TRBJ2-7; TRBD2 might be the D (5 bases). The CDR3 consists of 14 residues. Germline CDR1 reads DFQATT; CDR2 reads SNEGSKA (reference sequence).

The chain couples TRBV29-1 to TRBJ2-5; D ambiguous. Looked up from germline, CDR1 is SQVTM and CDR2 is ANQGSEA. Trimming removed 4 bases at V and 2 bases at J, with 11 bases between. There are 13 residues in the CDR3. The CDR3 DNA sequence: TGCAGCGTTGCCCGCCGCTTTCAAGAGACCCAGTACTTC. Its translation is CSVARRFQETQYF.

This chain joins TRBV19 and TRBJ1-2; D not certain. Germline V gives CDR1 LNHDA, CDR2 SQIVND (reference sequence). The CDR3 runs to 14 residues. V was pared by 3 bases and J by 4 bases, with 12 bases between. The DNA of the CDR3 is TGTGCCAGTAGTATCGTTTATTCTAGCTATGGCTACACCTTC. This codes for CASSIVYSSYGYTF. The full variable domain, in which reference TRBV19 and TRBJ1-2 provide the parts outside the CDR3, is DGGITQSPKYLFRKEGQNVTLSCEQNLNHDAMYWYRQDPGQGLRLIYYSQIVNDFQKGDIAEGYSVSREKKESFPLTVTSAQKNPTAFYLCASSIVYSSYGYTFGSGTRLTVV.

The genes are TRBV3-1 and TRBJ2-7; 9 nucleotides agree with TRBD2. V shed 3 bases, J shed 5 bases, and the junction held 11 bases outside the gene matches. The germline V gene has CDR1 LGHDT and CDR2 YNNKEL (reference sequence). CDR3 length equals 16 residues. In DNA form, the CDR3 reads TGTGCCAGCAGCCAGGGACTTCCGGGACTAGCCCACGAGCAGTACTTC. Amino acids: CASSQGLPGLAHEQYF.

The chain joins TRBV5-1 to TRBJ2-5; perhaps TRBD2 as D (5 bases). The CDR3 totals 14 residues. V lost 0 bases to trimming and J lost 6 bases, with 12 bases between them. Per germline, CDR1 SGHRS and CDR2 YFSETQ. The CDR3 sequence: CASSLGGLEQTQYF. DNA for the CDR3: TGCGCCAGCAGCTTGGGAGGGCTGGAACAGACCCAGTACTTC.

DNA of the CDR3: TGTGCCAGTAGTTCCACGACGATTCGGCAGCCCCAGCATTTT. Translating it yields CASSSTTIRQPQHF. This sequence joins TRBV19 and TRBJ1-5; D gene ambiguous. V was cut by 5 bases and J by 7 bases, with 15 bases left in between. This CDR3 has 14 residues. CDR1 is LNHDA and CDR2 is SQIVND in the germline V gene (reference sequence).

The rearrangement joins TRBV29-1 to TRBJ1-4; perhaps TRBD1 as D (6 bases). The CDR3 contains 14 residues. From germline, CDR1 is SQVTM and CDR2 ANQGSEA. Deletions cut 5 bases from V and 8 bases from J, with 18 bases between. In DNA form, the CDR3 reads TGCAGCGTTCGGGACACCTTCGGTATGGAAAAACTGTTTTTT. Translating gives CSVRDTFGMEKLFF.

There are a few counts of this clonotype. The chain uses TRBV14 and TRBJ1-3; D ambiguous. The V end was cut by 2 bases, the J end by 0 bases, with 11 bases between. CDR3 length: 16 amino acids. Germline lookup yields CDR1 SGHDN and CDR2 FVKESK. The DNA of the CDR3 is TGTGCCAGCAGCCAAACCGCAGTGCTCTCTGGAAACACCATATATTTT. It codes for CASSQTAVLSGNTIYF.

The chain joins TRBV5-4 to TRBJ2-5; 7 positions agree with TRBD2. With 4 bases clipped from V and 0 bases from J, the junction kept 6 bases outside the gene matches. The CDR3 covers 15 residues. The germline V gene has CDR1 SGHNT and CDR2 YYREEE (reference sequence). CDR3 nucleotide sequence: TGTGCCAGCAGCGGGGGGAGGGGACACCAAGAGACCCAGTACTTC. Translated, it gives CASSGGRGHQETQYF.

The sample holds a few counts of this clonotype. V gene TRBV29-1 combines with J gene TRBJ2-3; D uncertain. This CDR3 is 16 amino acids long. Germline V lookup: CDR1 SQVTM, CDR2 ANQGSEA. Trimming took 7 bases from V and 0 from J, leaving 20 bases between them. The CDR3 loop reads CSAKTRSEASTDTQYF. As DNA, the CDR3 is TGCAGCGCTAAAACCCGTTCCGAGGCTAGCACAGATACGCAGTATTTT.

This clonotype was counted once. This rearrangement joins TRBV14 to TRBJ1-1; tentative D call: TRBD1 (6 bases). The CDR3 length is 14 residues. V was trimmed by 0 bases and J by 6 bases, leaving 11 bases between them. Germline V gives CDR1 SGHDN, CDR2 FVKESK. The CDR3 region is CASSQDGGLAEAFF. DNA for the CDR3: TGTGCCAGCAGCCAAGATGGGGGGCTCGCTGAAGCTTTCTTT.

The rearrangement joins TRBV28 to TRBJ2-3; 8 nucleotides line up with TRBD2. The length of the CDR3 is 15 residues. Trimming at V came to 8 bases and at J to 10 bases, leaving 17 bases not matched to a gene. The germline gives CDR1 MDHEN, CDR2 SYDVKM. For the CDR3, the DNA is TGTGCCAGCTTTGGGGGTGTTGGCGGGGGGAGGGCGCAGTATTTT. This gives the protein CASFGGVGGGRAQYF.

This chain uses TRBV5-1 with TRBJ2-3, with a weak D call TRBD2 (5 bases). V was shortened by 0 bases and J by 0 bases, with 26 bases between the two germline ends. Germline CDR1 SGHRS, CDR2 YFSETQ. The CDR3 extends over 21 amino acids. The CDR3 nucleotides read TGCGCCAGCAGCTTGGAACCTGGGCGGGCCTTGTCTTTGAGTAGCACAGATACGCAGTATTTT. Protein sequence: CASSLEPGRALSLSSTDTQYF.

V usage is TRBV3-1 and J usage is TRBJ1-3, with 7 positions matching TRBD1. V was pared by 1 base and J by 2 bases, with 5 bases of the junction left unmatched. CDR1 is LGHDT and CDR2 is YNNKEL in the germline V gene (reference sequence). The CDR3 runs 16 residues. The CDR3 spells CASSQAEGAPGNTIYF. CDR3 bases: TGTGCCAGCAGCCAAGCGGAGGGGGCGCCTGGAAACACCATATATTTT. Filled out from reference TRBV3-1 and TRBJ1-3, the complete variable domain reads DTAVSQTPKYLVTQMGNDKSIKCEQNLGHDTMYWYKQDSKKFLKIMFSYNNKELIINETVPNRFSPKSPDKAHLNLHINSLELGDSAVYFCASSQAEGAPGNTIYFGEGSWLTVV.

The V gene is TRBV4-1, the J gene TRBJ2-1, with 7 bases matching TRBD2. V dropped 4 bases and J dropped 0; count of bases not matched to a gene: 9. The CDR3 totals 17 residues. Germline CDR1 and CDR2: MGHRA and YSYEKL. The CDR3 loop reads CASSLQREASSYNEQFF. The CDR3 DNA reads TGCGCCAGCAGCCTACAACGGGAGGCTAGCTCCTACAATGAGCAGTTCTTC.

The gene calls are TRBV4-1 and TRBJ2-2; D unclear. The V and J ends lost 0 bases and 7 bases respectively, with 15 bases between them. Germline V gene data show CDR1 as MGHRA and CDR2 as YSYEKL. The CDR3 extends over 16 amino acids. The CDR3: CASSQERQRTGGELFF. CDR3 nucleotide sequence: TGCGCCAGCAGCCAAGAACGGCAGAGAACCGGCGGGGAGCTGTTTTTT.

The chain joins TRBV2 to TRBJ2-2, with D possibly TRBD2 on 5 matching bases. Germline lookup yields CDR1 SNHLY and CDR2 FYNNEI. The V end lost 4 bases, the J end lost 0 bases, and 9 bases lay between the germline ends. The CDR3 runs to 15 residues. The CDR3 sequence: CASSAELANTGELFF. In nucleotides, the CDR3 is TGTGCCAGCAGTGCTGAACTAGCGAACACCGGGGAGCTGTTTTTT.